This TCR beta chain was sequenced during a study of beta chain features in type 1 diabetes. The authors reverse transcribed all of the isolated RNA, so sequencing captured expressed TCRB transcripts. TCRdb's table, derived via immunoSEQ multiplex PCR, lists solely in-frame clones and lacks some. The table lists roughly 450,000 clones, around 10% of them singletons. The CDR3 totals 15 residues. V dropped 4 bases and J dropped 1; count of bases not matched to a gene: 4. Germline CDR1 LGHNA, CDR2 YNFKEQ. This clone was seen more than once but under ten times. No antigen is known for it. Study-level points and caveats: A possible short-template PCR bias applies equally to patients and controls.

The sequence came from a young woman in good health. The V and J genes are TRBV4-2 and TRBJ1-2; 9 nucleotides align to TRBD1. Material: naive CD4+ T cells from blood. CDR3: CASSLGQGNNYGYTF. As DNA, the CDR3 is TGTGCCAGCAGCCTGGGACAGGGTAATAACTATGGCTACACCTTC.